Shown below are 13 T cell receptor beta chains from a single sample sequenced in a study of technical replicates of blood from a handful of donors (dated by TCRdb to about 2017). Library generation was performed with the immunoSEQ multiplex PCR assay. TCRdb re-hosts the immuneACCESS table, in-frame sequences only. Its copies lack some clones; in the studies checked, an unresolved V gene accounts for under half of them, and the cause for the rest is not known. This sample gives about 85,000 clones in total; roughly 94% of them show up just once. The ten largest clones take up approximately 0.27% of the sample. Material: T cells isolated from PBMCs. All receptors derive from a human donor in good health.

The chain is built from TRBV10-3 and TRBJ2-1; D gene ambiguous. Trimming took 2 bases from V and 0 from J, leaving 5 bases between them. This CDR3 comprises 14 residues. Per germline, CDR1 ENHRY and CDR2 SYGVKD. For the CDR3, the DNA is TGTGCCATCAGTGAGGCTAGCTCCTACAATGAGCAGTTCTTC. Its protein product is CAISEASSYNEQFF.

The V call is TRBV9, the J call TRBJ2-1; the match to TRBD2 covers 10 bases. After removal of 1 base from V and 7 bases from J, the junction contained 17 bases not matched to a gene. The CDR3 totals 19 residues. The germline V gene encodes CDR1 SGDLS and CDR2 YYNGEE. The CDR3 sequence: CASSVKQSDLAGDRNEQFF. CDR3 sequence (DNA): TGTGCCAGCAGCGTAAAACAATCCGATCTAGCGGGAGATAGGAATGAGCAGTTCTTC.

The rearrangement joins TRBV2 to TRBJ1-4, with D possibly TRBD1 on 6 matching bases. There are 15 residues in the CDR3. V was clipped by 4 bases and J by 0 bases, with 9 bases between them. From germline, CDR1 is SNHLY and CDR2 FYNNEI. The CDR3 DNA is TGTGCCAGCAGTGTTAGGACAGCAACTAATGAAAAACTGTTTTTT. Translating gives CASSVRTATNEKLFF.

This chain connects TRBV9 to TRBJ2-3; 8 nucleotides match TRBD2. Germline CDR1 is SGDLS and CDR2 is YYNGEE. V lost 0 bases to trimming and J lost 2 bases; unmatched junction nucleotides: 8. This CDR3 comprises 17 residues. The CDR3, as DNA: TGTGCCAGCAGCGTAGCAATCTCAGCGGGGGACACAGATACGCAGTATTTT. Amino acids: CASSVAISAGDTDTQYF.

This chain links TRBV7-9 with TRBJ2-1; 8 nucleotides line up with TRBD2. Germline lookup yields CDR1 SEHNR and CDR2 FQNEAQ (reference sequence). The CDR3 totals 16 residues. V was clipped by 3 bases and J by 6 bases; unmatched bases: 10. CDR3 nucleotides: TGTGCCAGCAGCTTTAGGCCGGGACTAGATTCCAATGAGCAGTTCTTC. It encodes CASSFRPGLDSNEQFF. Full variable domain (remainder filled in from reference TRBV7-9 and TRBJ2-1): DTGVSQNPRHKITKRGQNVTFRCDPISEHNRLYWYRQTLGQGPEFLTYFQNEAQLEKSRLLSDRFSAERPKGSFSTLEIQRTEQGDSAMYLCASSFRPGLDSNEQFFGPGTRLTVL.

The rearrangement uses TRBV27 and TRBJ2-5; 9 nucleotides agree with TRBD2. CDR1 is MNHEY, CDR2 SMNVEV, per germline (reference sequence). This CDR3 region has 15 residues. Trimming took 0 bases from V and 4 from J; bases not matched to a gene: 3. The CDR3 sequence: CASSLSAGGRETQYF. The CDR3 region has the DNA TGTGCCAGCAGTTTATCGGCGGGGGGGAGAGAGACCCAGTACTTC.

The V call is TRBV4-1, the J call TRBJ1-1; 11 bases align to TRBD1. Per germline, CDR1 MGHRA and CDR2 YSYEKL. Losses at the gene ends were 6 bases for V and 1 base for J; bases not matched to a gene: 16. The CDR3 sequence is 19 residues long. CDR3 sequence (DNA): TGCGCCAGCAGATGGACAGGGGGCAGTGTCGAGGGATCGAACACTGAAGCTTTCTTT. As protein: CASRWTGGSVEGSNTEAFF.

The rearrangement uses TRBV11-2 and TRBJ2-7, with TRBD1 identical over 8 bases. The junction had 6 bases not matched to a gene; V was cut back by 5 bases and J by 3 bases. The CDR3 has 14 amino acids. Germline CDR1 is SGHAT and CDR2 is FQNNGV. The CDR3 DNA sequence: TGTGCCAGCAGCGCACTACAGGGGGACTACGAGCAGTACTTC. It specifies CASSALQGDYEQYF.

The V and J genes are TRBV6-4 and TRBJ2-7; tentatively, D is TRBD2 (5 bases). The CDR3 runs to 13 residues. The ends were cut back, 3 bases at V and 7 bases at J, with 13 bases in the middle. CDR1 is MRHNA, CDR2 SNTAGT, per germline. This CDR3 reads CASSDYSGGEQYF. CDR3 coding DNA: TGTGCCAGCAGTGATTACAGCGGCGGTGAGCAGTACTTC.

V and J are TRBV10-1 and TRBJ2-1; the D gene is possibly TRBD2 (6 bases). CDR1 is WNHNN and CDR2 is SYGVQD in the germline V gene (reference sequence). The CDR3 is 16 amino acids. The germline V and J ends were trimmed by 0 bases and 3 bases, with 12 bases remaining between them. The CDR3 region is CASSESIGDFYNEQFF. DNA of the CDR3: TGCGCCAGCAGTGAGTCGATAGGGGACTTCTACAATGAGCAGTTCTTC.

The chain joins TRBV5-4 to TRBJ1-4, with a weak D call TRBD1 (5 bases). This CDR3 contains 14 residues. The V and J ends lost 1 base and 5 bases respectively, with 9 bases between them. Germline CDR1 and CDR2: SGHNT and YYREEE (reference sequence). The CDR3 loop is CASSLWQGNEKLFF. CDR3 nucleotides: TGTGCCAGCAGCTTGTGGCAGGGAAATGAAAAACTGTTTTTT.

The rearrangement links TRBV6-4 to TRBJ2-3; 11 positions agree with TRBD2. CDR1 MRHNA and CDR2 SNTAGT come from the germline V gene. The length of the CDR3 is 14 residues. The J segment lost 2 bases and the V segment lost 6 bases, leaving 1 base of the junction unmatched. The chain's CDR3 is CASRLAGDTDTQYF. For the CDR3, the DNA is TGTGCCAGCAGACTAGCGGGGGACACAGATACGCAGTATTTT.

In its sample, this clone was seen once. The V gene is TRBV11-3, the J gene TRBJ2-7, with D perhaps TRBD1 (6 bases). CDR1 SGHNT and CDR2 YENEEA come from the germline V gene. Trimming took off 1 base at V and 2 bases at J, with 12 bases between the two ends. The CDR3 is 15 residues long. This CDR3 reads CASSLGYSGAYEQYF. The CDR3 nucleotides are TGTGCCAGCAGCTTAGGTTATTCAGGGGCCTACGAGCAGTACTTC.